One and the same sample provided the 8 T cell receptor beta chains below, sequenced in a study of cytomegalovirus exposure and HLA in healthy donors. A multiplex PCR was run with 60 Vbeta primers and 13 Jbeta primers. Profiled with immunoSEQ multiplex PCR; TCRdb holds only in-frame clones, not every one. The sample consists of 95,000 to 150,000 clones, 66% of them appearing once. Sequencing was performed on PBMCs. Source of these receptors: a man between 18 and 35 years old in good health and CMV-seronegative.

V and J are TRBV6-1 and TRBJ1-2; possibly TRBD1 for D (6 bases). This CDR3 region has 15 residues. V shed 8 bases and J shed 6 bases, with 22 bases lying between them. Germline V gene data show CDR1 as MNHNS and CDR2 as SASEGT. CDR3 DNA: TGTGCCAGCTTCGCCAGGACAGCTCTCGGGGATGGCTACACCTTC. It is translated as CASFARTALGDGYTF.

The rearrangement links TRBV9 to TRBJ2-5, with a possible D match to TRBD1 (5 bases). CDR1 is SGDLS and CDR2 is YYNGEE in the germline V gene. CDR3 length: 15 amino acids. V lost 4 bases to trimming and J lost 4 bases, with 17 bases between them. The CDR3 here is CASSPRTPGRETQYF. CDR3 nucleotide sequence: TGTGCCAGCAGCCCCCGGACACCCGGCAGAGAGACCCAGTACTTC.

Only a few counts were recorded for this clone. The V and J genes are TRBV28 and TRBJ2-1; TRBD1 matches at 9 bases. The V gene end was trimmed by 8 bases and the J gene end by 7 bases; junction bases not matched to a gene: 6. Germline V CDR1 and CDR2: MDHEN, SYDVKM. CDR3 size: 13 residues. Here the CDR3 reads CASGRQGENEQFF. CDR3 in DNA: TGTGCCAGCGGGCGACAGGGGGAGAATGAGCAGTTCTTC.

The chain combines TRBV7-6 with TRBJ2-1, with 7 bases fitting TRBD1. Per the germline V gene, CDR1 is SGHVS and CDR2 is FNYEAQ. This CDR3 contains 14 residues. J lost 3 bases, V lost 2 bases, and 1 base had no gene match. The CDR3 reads CASSLRDSYNEQFF. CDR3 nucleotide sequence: TGTGCCAGCAGCTTAAGGGACAGCTACAATGAGCAGTTCTTC.

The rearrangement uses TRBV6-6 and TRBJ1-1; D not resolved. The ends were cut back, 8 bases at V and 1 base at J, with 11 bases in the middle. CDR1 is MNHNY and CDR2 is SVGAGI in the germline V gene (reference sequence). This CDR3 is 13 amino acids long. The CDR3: CASGRTTNTEAFF. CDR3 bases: TGTGCCAGCGGGAGGACGACGAACACTGAAGCTTTCTTT.

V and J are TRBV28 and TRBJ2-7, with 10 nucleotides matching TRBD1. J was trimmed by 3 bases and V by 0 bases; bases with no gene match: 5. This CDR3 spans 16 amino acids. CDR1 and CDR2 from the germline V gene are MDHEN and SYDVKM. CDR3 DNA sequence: TGTGCCAGCAGTTTATGGGGACAGGGGACGGTCTACGAGCAGTACTTC. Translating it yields CASSLWGQGTVYEQYF.

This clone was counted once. In DNA form, the CDR3 reads TGTGCCAGCAGCACGGGACACGCGAACACTGAAGCTTTCTTT. Protein: CASSTGHANTEAFF. This rearrangement joins TRBV7-2 to TRBJ1-1; TRBD1 might be the D (6 bases). CDR1 and CDR2 from the germline V gene are SGHTA and FQGNSA. The V and J ends lost 5 bases and 1 base respectively, with 11 bases between them. CDR3 length: 14 residues.

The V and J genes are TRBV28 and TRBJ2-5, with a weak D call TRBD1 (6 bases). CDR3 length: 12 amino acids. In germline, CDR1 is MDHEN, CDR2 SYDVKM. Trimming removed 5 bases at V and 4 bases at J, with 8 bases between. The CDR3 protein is CASSTGPETQYF. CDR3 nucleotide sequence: TGTGCCAGCAGTACAGGGCCAGAGACCCAGTACTTC.